Detailed here is one T cell receptor (beta chain). Its antigen remains unidentified. Trimming took 0 bases from V and 12 from J, leaving 12 bases between them. Per germline, CDR1 MNHNS and CDR2 SASEGT. This CDR3 spans 13 amino acids. This specimen comes from a study of cytotoxic CD8 clonotypes in ibrutinib-treated CLL. The study's findings and limits: Public clonotypes were uncommon and contracted or stayed stable on treatment. Baseline clonality, higher than in age-matched healthy donors, tracked circulating CD8+ T-cell counts.

Roughly 2 micrograms of genomic DNA came from cryopreserved PBMCs for TCR beta libraries. This table comes from immunoSEQ multiplex PCR, and its TCRdb copy is limited to in-frame clones, with some not included. The table has around 140,000 clones, 65% to 85% seen once; the top ten hold less than 9%. The sample here was PBMCs, taken after 36 months of ibrutinib treatment. This TCR was recovered from a human donor with chronic lymphocytic leukemia. The V gene is TRBV6-1, the J gene TRBJ1-5; D is possibly TRBD1 (5 bases). This CDR3 is CASSEAGGAHQHF. CDR3 nucleotide sequence: TGTGCCAGCAGTGAAGCCGGGGGAGCCCACCAGCATTTT.